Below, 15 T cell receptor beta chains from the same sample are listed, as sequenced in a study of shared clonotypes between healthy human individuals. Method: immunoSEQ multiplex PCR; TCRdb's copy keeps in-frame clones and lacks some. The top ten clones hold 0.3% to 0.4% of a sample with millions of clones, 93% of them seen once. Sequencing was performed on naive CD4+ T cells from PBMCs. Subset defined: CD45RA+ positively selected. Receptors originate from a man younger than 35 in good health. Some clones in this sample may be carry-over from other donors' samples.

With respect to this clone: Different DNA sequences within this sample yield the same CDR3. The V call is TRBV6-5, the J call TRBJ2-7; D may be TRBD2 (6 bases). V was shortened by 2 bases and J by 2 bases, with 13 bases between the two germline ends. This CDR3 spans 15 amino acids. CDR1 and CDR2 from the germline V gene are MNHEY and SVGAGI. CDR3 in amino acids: CASSYSAGGAYEQYF. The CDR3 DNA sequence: TGTGCCAGCAGTTACAGTGCAGGAGGGGCCTACGAGCAGTACTTC.

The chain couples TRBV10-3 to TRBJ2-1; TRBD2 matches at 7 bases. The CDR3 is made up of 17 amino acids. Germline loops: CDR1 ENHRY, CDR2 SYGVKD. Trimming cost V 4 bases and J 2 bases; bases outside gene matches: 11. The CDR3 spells CAISATPSGATYNEQFF. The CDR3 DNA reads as TGTGCCATCAGTGCGACACCTAGCGGAGCGACCTACAATGAGCAGTTCTTC.

CDR3 loop: CASSIGFDSSNYGYTF. The CDR3 DNA reads as TGTGCCAGTAGTATAGGTTTCGACAGTTCTAACTATGGCTACACCTTC. The chain has TRBV19 and TRBJ1-2; a weak D match, TRBD1 (5 bases). The CDR3 is 16 amino acids. In germline, CDR1 is LNHDA, CDR2 SQIVND (reference sequence). Trimming took off 1 base at V and 0 bases at J, with 12 bases between the two ends.

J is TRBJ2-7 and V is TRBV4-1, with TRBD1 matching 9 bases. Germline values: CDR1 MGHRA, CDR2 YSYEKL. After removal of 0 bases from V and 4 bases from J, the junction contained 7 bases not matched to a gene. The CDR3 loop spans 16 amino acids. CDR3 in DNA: TGCGCCAGCAGCCAAGATCGGGGGACAGGGTGGTACGAGCAGTACTTC. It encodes CASSQDRGTGWYEQYF.

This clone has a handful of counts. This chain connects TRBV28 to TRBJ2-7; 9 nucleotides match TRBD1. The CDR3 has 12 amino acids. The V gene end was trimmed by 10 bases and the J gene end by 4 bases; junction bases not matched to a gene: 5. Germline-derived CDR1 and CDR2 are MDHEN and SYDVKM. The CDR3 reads CATVQGAYEQYF. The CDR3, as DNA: TGTGCCACGGTACAGGGGGCTTACGAGCAGTACTTC.

The CDR3: CASTLAGGVSEQYF. CDR3 DNA sequence: TGTGCCAGCACTCTAGCGGGAGGGGTAAGCGAGCAGTACTTC. This chain connects TRBV16 to TRBJ2-7; 12 nucleotides align to TRBD2. Trimming at V came to 7 bases and at J to 6 bases, leaving 7 bases not matched to a gene. CDR1 and CDR2 (germline): KGHSY, FQNENV. The CDR3 has 14 amino acids.

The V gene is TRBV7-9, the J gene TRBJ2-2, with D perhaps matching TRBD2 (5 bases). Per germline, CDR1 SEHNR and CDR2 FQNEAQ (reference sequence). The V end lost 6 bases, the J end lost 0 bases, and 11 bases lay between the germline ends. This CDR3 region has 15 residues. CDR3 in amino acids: CASREAVANTGELFF. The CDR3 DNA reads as TGTGCCAGCAGGGAAGCGGTAGCGAACACCGGGGAGCTGTTTTTT.

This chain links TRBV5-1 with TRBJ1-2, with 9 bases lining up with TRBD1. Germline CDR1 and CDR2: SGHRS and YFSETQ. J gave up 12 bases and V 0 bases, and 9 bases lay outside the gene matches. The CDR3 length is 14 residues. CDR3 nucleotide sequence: TGCGCCAGCAGCTTGGACTCCGGGACAGGGTCCAACACCTTC. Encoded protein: CASSLDSGTGSNTF.

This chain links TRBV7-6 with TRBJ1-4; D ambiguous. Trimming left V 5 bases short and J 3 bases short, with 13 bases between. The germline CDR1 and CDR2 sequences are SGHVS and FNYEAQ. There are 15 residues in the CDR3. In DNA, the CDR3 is TGTGCCAGCAGCCGTTGGGGAGGTCCTAATGAAAAACTGTTTTTT. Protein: CASSRWGGPNEKLFF.

The CDR3 DNA follows: TGTGCCAGCAGCTTCGGGGCACGCAATCAGCCCCAGCATTTT. Translated: CASSFGARNQPQHF. V and J are TRBV7-9 and TRBJ1-5; D might be TRBD1 (5 bases). Trimming left V 3 bases short and J 2 bases short, with 8 bases between. This CDR3 is 14 amino acids long. The germline gives CDR1 SEHNR, CDR2 FQNEAQ (reference sequence).

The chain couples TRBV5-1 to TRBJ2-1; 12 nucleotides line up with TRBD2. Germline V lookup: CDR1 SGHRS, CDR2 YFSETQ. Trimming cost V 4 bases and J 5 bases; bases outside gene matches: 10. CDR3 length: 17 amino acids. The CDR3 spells CASSLRNLAGGNNEQFF. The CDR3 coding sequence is TGCGCCAGCAGCCTGCGGAACCTAGCGGGAGGGAACAATGAGCAGTTCTTC.

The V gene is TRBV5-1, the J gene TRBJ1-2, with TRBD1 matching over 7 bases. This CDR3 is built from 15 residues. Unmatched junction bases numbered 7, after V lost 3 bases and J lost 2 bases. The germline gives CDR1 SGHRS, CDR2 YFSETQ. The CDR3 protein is CASSSGTEPNYGYTF. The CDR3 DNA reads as TGCGCCAGCAGCTCTGGGACAGAGCCGAACTATGGCTACACCTTC.

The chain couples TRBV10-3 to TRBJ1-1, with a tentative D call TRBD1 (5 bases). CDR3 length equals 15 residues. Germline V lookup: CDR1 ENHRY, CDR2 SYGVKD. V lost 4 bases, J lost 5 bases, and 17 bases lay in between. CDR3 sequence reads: CAISGQSGPGTEAFF. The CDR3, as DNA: TGTGCCATCAGTGGGCAGTCAGGGCCGGGGACTGAAGCTTTCTTT.

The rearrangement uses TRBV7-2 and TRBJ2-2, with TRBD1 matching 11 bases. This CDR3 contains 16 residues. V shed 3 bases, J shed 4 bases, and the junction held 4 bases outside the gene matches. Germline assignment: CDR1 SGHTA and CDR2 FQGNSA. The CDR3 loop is CASSLDRGLGTGELFF. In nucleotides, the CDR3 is TGTGCCAGCAGCTTGGACAGGGGGCTGGGCACCGGGGAGCTGTTTTTT.

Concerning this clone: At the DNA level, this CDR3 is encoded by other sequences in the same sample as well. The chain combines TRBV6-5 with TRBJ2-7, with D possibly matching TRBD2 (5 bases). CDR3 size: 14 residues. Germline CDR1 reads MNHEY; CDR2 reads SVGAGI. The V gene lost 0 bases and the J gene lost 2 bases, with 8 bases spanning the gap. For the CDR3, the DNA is TGTGCCAGCAGTTACTCTAGAGGGCCCTACGAGCAGTACTTC. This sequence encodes CASSYSRGPYEQYF.